What follows describes a single TCR beta chain. The target antigen is unknown. As for time point: week 23, last vaccination. Alongside topical imiquimod, each dose of vaccine comprised 300 ug of mutant IDH1 20-mer peptide. Trimming left V 1 base short and J 0 bases short, with 7 bases between. Germline V gives CDR1 SGHTA, CDR2 FQGNSA. This CDR3 has 15 amino acids. The record originates from a study of a mutant IDH1 vaccine in newly diagnosed glioma. Study in general: Each patient was administered eight vaccinations, scheduled in weeks 1, 3, 5, 7, 11, 15, 19 and 23. Mean patient age was around 40 years; about 60% were male and roughly 38% female. Most patients had received both radiotherapy and temozolomide, the prior options being radiotherapy, temozolomide, or both.

The protocol was immunoSEQ multiplex PCR, while the TCRdb copy is restricted to in-frame clones and leaves out a portion. Of about 64,000 clones in the sample, about 85% were seen once. This specimen consisted of PBMCs, obtained from a glioma patient whose treatment included an IDH1 peptide vaccine. This TCR came from a man between 25 and 39 years old with glioma. The chain combines TRBV7-2 with TRBJ1-5; D unresolved. The CDR3 loop reads CASSLVTSSNQPQHF. CDR3 nucleotide sequence: TGTGCCAGCAGCTTAGTCACCAGTAGCAATCAGCCCCAGCATTTT. The variable domain in full, completed from reference TRBV7-2 and TRBJ1-5, reads GAGVSQSPSNKVTEKGKDVELRCDPISGHTALYWYRQSLGQGLEFLIYFQGNSAPDKSGLPSDRFSAERTGGSVSTLTIQRTQQEDSAVYLCASSLVTSSNQPQHFGDGTRLSIL.